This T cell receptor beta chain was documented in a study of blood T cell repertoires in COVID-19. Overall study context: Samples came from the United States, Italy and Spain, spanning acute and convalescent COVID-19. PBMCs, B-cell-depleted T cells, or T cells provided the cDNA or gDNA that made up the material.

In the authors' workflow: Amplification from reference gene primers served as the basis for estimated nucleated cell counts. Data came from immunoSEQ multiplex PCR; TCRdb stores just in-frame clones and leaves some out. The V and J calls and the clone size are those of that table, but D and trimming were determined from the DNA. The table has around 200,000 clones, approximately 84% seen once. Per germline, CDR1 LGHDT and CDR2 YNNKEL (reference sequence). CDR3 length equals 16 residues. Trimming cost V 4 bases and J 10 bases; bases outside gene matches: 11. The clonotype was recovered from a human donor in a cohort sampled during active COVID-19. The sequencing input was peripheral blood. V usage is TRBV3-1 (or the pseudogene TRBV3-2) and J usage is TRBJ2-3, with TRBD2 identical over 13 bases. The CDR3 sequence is CASSLRLAGGAGPQYF. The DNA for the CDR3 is TGTGCCAGCAGCCTTAGACTAGCGGGGGGTGCCGGGCCGCAGTATTTT.